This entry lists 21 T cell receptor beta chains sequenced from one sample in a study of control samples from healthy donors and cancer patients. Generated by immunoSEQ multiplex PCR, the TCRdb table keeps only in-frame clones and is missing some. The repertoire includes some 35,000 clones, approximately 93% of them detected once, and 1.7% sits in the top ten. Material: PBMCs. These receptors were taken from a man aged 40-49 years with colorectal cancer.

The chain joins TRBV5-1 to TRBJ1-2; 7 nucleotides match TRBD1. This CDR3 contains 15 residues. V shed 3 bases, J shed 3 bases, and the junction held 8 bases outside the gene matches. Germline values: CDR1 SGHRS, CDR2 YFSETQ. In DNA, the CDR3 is TGCGCCAGCAGCTCTACAGGGGACGGAGACTATGGCTACACCTTC. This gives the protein CASSSTGDGDYGYTF.

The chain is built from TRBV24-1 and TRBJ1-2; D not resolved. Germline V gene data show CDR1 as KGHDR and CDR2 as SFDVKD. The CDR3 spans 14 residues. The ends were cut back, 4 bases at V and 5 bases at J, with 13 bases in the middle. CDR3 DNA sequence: TGTGCCACCAGTGACCCGACTGCACCTTATGGCTACACCTTC. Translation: CATSDPTAPYGYTF.

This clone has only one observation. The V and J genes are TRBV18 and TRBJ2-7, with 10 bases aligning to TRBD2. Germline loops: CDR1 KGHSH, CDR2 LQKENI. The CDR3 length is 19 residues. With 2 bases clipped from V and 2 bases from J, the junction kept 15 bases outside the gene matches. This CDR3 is CASSPTFVLAGEKTYEQYF. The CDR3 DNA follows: TGTGCCAGCTCACCAACTTTTGTTCTAGCGGGGGAAAAAACCTACGAGCAGTACTTC.

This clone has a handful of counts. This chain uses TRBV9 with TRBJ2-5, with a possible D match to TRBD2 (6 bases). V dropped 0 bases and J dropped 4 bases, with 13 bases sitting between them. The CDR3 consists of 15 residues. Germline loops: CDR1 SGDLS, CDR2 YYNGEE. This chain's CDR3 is CASSVGAGRLETQYF. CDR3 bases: TGTGCCAGCAGCGTAGGGGCGGGGCGGCTAGAGACCCAGTACTTC.

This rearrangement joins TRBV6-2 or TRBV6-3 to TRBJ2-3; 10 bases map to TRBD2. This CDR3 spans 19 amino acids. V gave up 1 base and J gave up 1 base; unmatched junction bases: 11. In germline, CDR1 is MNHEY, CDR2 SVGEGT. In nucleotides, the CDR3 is TGTGCCAGCAGTTACTTCGGACAGCGGGGGGGGAAGGGCACAGATACGCAGTATTTT. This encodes CASSYFGQRGGKGTDTQYF.

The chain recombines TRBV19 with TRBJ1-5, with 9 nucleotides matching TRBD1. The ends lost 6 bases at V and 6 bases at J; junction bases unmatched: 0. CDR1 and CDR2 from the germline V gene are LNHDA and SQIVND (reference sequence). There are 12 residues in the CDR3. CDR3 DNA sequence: TGTGCCAGTAGGACAGGGGGTCAGCCCCAGCATTTT. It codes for CASRTGGQPQHF. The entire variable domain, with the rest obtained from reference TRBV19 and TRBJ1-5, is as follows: DGGITQSPKYLFRKEGQNVTLSCEQNLNHDAMYWYRQDPGQGLRLIYYSQIVNDFQKGDIAEGYSVSREKKESFPLTVTSAQKNPTAFYLCASRTGGQPQHFGDGTRLSIL.

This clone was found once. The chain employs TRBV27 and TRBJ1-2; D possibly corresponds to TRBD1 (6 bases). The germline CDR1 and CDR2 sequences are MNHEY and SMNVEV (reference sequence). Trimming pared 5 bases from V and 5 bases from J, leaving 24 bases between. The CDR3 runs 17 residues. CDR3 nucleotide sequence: TGTGCCAGCAGTCCATACCACACGGGGGGCGGGAGGTATGGCTACACCTTC. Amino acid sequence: CASSPYHTGGGRYGYTF.

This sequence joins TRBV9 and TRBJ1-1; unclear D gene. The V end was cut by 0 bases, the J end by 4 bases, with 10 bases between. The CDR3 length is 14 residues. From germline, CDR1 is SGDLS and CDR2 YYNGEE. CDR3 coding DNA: TGTGCCAGCAGCGTAGGTGGGCGGGGCACTGAAGCTTTCTTT. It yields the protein CASSVGGRGTEAFF.

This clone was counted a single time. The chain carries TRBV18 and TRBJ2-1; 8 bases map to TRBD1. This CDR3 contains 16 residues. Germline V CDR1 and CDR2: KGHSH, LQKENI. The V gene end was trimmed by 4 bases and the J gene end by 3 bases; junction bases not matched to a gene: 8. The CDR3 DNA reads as TGTGCCAGCTCACATTCAGGGGGCGGAATCTACAATGAGCAGTTCTTC. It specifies CASSHSGGGIYNEQFF.

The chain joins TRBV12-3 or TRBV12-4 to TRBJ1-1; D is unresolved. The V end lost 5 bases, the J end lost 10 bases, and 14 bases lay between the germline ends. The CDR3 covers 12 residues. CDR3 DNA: TGTGCCAGCAGTGCCTTGGGAGGACGAGCTTTCTTT. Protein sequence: CASSALGGRAFF.

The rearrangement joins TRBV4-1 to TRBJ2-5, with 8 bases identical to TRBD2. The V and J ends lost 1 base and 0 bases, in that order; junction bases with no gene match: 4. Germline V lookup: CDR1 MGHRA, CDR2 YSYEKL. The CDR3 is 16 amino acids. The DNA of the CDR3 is TGCGCCAGCAGCCAAGGGAGGCGGGGGGACCAAGAGACCCAGTACTTC. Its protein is CASSQGRRGDQETQYF.

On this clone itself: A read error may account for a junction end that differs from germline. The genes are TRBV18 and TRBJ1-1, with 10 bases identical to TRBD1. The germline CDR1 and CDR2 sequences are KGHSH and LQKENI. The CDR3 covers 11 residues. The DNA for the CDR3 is TGTGCCAGCTCACCAGACAGGGGGCGTATCTTT. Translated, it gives CASSPDRGRIF.

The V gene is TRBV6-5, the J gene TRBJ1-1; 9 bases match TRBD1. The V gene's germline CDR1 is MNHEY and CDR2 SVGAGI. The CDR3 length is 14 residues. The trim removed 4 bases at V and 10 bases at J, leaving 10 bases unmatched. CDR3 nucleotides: TGTGCCAGCAGTTTGACAGGGGGAGGGTCTGTAGCTTTCTTT. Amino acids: CASSLTGGGSVAFF.

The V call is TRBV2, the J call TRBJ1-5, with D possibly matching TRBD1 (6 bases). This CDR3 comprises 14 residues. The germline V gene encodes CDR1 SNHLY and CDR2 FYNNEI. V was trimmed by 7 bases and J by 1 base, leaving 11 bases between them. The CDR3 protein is CASTAGASNQPQHF. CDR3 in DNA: TGTGCCAGCACAGCAGGGGCGAGCAATCAGCCCCAGCATTTT.

The CDR3 sequence: CASSLNGPQYF. The CDR3 DNA reads as TGTGCCAGCAGCCTTAATGGACCCCAGTACTTC. This chain links TRBV7-3 with TRBJ2-5; D remains ambiguous. The CDR3 length is 11 residues. Trimming left V 5 bases short and J 9 bases short, with 10 bases between. Germline loops: CDR1 SGHTA, CDR2 FQGTGA.

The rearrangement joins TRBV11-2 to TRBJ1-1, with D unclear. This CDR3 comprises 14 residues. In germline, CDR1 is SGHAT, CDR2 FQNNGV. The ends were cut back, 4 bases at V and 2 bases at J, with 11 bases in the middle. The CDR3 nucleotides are TGTGCCAGCAGCTCCCCGCTCCCCAACACTGAAGCTTTCTTT. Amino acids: CASSSPLPNTEAFF.

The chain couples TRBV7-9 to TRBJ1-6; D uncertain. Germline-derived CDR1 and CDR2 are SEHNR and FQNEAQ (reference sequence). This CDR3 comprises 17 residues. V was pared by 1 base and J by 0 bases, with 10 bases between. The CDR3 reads CASSLVVGSSYNSPLHF. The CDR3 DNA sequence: TGTGCCAGCAGCTTAGTGGTCGGGAGCTCCTATAATTCACCCCTCCACTTT. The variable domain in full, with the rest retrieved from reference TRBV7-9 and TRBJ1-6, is DTGVSQNPRHKITKRGQNVTFRCDPISEHNRLYWYRQTLGQGPEFLTYFQNEAQLEKSRLLSDRFSAERPKGSFSTLEIQRTEQGDSAMYLCASSLVVGSSYNSPLHFGNGTRLTVT.

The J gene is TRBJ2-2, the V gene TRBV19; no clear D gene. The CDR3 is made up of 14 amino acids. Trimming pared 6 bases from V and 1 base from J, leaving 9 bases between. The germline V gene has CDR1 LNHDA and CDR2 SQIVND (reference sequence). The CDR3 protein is CASRVGLNTGELFF. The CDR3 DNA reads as TGTGCCAGTAGGGTGGGTTTGAACACCGGGGAGCTGTTTTTT.

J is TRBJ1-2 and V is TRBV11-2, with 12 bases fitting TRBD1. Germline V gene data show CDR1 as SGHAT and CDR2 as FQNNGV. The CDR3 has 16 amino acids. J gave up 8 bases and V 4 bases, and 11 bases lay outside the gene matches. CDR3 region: CASSSLLRDRGPGYTF. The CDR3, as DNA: TGTGCCAGCAGCTCTCTACTCCGGGACAGGGGGCCGGGCTACACCTTC.

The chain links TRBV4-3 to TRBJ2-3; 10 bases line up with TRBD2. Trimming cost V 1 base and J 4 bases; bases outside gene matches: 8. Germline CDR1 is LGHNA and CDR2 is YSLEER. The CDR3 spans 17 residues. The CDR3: CASSQGPRLAGADTQYF. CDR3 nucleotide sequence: TGCGCCAGCAGCCAAGGACCTCGGCTAGCGGGGGCAGATACGCAGTATTTT.

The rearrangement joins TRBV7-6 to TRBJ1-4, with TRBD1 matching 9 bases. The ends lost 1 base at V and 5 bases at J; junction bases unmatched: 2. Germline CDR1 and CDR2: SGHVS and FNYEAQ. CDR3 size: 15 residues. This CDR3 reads CASSLGTGANEKLFF. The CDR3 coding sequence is TGTGCCAGCAGCTTAGGGACAGGGGCAAATGAAAAACTGTTTTTT.